Presented here are 5 T cell receptor beta chains from one specimen sequenced in a study of shared clonotypes between healthy human individuals. TCRdb's table, derived via immunoSEQ multiplex PCR, lists solely in-frame clones and lacks some. There are approximately 710,000 clones in the sample; less than 95% occur only once, and 30% to 40% lies in the top ten. Sequences were obtained from memory CD8+ T cells from PBMCs. Subset in this sample: CD45RO+ cells pooled with CCR7-negative TemRA cells. All receptors come from a man aged 18 to 30 in good health. Some clones in this sample may be carry-over from other donors' samples.

The V gene is TRBV28, the J gene TRBJ1-5, with unresolved D. CDR1 and CDR2 (germline): MDHEN, SYDVKM. Trimming took off 2 bases at V and 6 bases at J, with 20 bases between the two ends. This CDR3 is 17 amino acids long. The CDR3 DNA sequence: TGTGCCAGCAGTTTACCAGCTGGAGGGATCGGAGGTCAGCCCCAGCATTTT. As protein: CASSLPAGGIGGQPQHF.

The chain employs TRBV6-1 and TRBJ1-6, with 8 positions matching TRBD1. V was pared by 6 bases and J by 10 bases, with 2 bases of the junction left unmatched. Germline CDR1 and CDR2: MNHNS and SASEGT. The CDR3 is 12 residues long. CDR3 region: CASRDRGSPLHF. The CDR3 nucleotides are TGTGCCAGCAGAGACAGGGGATCACCCCTCCACTTT.

The chain links TRBV15 to TRBJ2-7; TRBD1 matches at 7 bases. The CDR3 runs 13 residues. V was pared by 3 bases and J by 3 bases, with 2 bases of the junction left unmatched. Germline values: CDR1 LNHNV, CDR2 YYDKDF (reference sequence). The CDR3 loop is CATSRGTDYEQYF. In DNA form, the CDR3 reads TGTGCCACCAGCAGGGGGACAGACTACGAGCAGTACTTC.

The chain combines TRBV7-3 with TRBJ2-7; a weak D match, TRBD2 (6 bases). CDR3 length: 15 amino acids. From germline, CDR1 is SGHTA and CDR2 FQGTGA. V shed 0 bases and J shed 4 bases, with 13 bases lying between them. In nucleotides, the CDR3 is TGTGCCAGCAGCTTAACGCCGGGAGCTAGGTACGAGCAGTACTTC. It yields the protein CASSLTPGARYEQYF.

V usage is TRBV7-3 and J usage is TRBJ2-3; possibly TRBD1 for D (7 bases). The ends were cut back, 5 bases at V and 2 bases at J, with 14 bases in the middle. The germline V gene encodes CDR1 SGHTA and CDR2 FQGTGA. This CDR3 is built from 15 residues. The chain's CDR3 is CASSTQGDSTDTQYF. The CDR3 DNA reads as TGTGCCAGCAGCACCCAGGGGGACTCCACAGATACGCAGTATTTT. The full variable domain, in which reference TRBV7-3 and TRBJ2-3 provide the parts outside the CDR3, is GAGVSQTPSNKVTEKGKYVELRCDPISGHTALYWYRQSLGQGPEFLIYFQGTGAADDSGLPNDRFFAVRPEGSVSTLKIQRTERGDSAVYLCASSTQGDSTDTQYFGPGTRLTVL.